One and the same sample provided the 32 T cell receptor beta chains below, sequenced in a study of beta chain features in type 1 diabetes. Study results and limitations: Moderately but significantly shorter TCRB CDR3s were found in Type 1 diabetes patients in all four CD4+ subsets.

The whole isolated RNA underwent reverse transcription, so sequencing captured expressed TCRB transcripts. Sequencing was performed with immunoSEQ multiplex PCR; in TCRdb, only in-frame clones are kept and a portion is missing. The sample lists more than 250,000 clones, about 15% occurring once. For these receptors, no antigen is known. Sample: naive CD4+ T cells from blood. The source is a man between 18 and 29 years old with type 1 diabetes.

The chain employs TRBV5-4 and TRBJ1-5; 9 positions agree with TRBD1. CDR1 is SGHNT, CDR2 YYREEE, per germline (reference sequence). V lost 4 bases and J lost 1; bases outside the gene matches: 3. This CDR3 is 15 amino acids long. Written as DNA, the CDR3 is TGTGCCAGCAGCGCGGGACAGGGCAGCAATCAGCCCCAGCATTTT. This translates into CASSAGQGSNQPQHF.

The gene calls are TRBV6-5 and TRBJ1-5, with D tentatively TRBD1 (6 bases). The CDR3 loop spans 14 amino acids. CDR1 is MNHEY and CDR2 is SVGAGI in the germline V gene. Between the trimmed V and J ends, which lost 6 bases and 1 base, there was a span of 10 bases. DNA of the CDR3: TGTGCCAGCAGCCGCGGACAGAGCAATCAGCCCCAGCATTTT. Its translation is CASSRGQSNQPQHF.

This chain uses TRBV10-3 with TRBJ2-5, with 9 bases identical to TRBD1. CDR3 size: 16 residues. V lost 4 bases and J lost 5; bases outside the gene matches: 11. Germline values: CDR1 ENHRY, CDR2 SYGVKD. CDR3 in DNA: TGTGCCATCAGTGCAGTGGGGACAGGGTTAGGCGAGACCCAGTACTTC. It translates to CAISAVGTGLGETQYF.

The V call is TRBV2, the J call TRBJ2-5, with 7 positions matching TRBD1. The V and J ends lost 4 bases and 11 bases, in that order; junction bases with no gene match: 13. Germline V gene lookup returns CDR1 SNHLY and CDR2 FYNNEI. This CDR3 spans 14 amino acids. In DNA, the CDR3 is TGTGCCAGCAGTGGGGTGGACAGGCTTGCAGTGCAGTACTTC. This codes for CASSGVDRLAVQYF.

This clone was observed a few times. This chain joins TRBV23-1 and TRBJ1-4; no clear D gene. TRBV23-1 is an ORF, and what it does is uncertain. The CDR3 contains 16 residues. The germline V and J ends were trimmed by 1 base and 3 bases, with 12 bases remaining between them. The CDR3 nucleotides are TGCGCCAGCAGTCAATTTTGGGCACAGTCTAATGAAAAACTGTTTTTT. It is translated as CASSQFWAQSNEKLFF.

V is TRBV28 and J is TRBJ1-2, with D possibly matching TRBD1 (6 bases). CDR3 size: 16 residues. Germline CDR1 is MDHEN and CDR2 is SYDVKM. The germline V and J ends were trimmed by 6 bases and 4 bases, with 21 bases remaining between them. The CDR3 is CASSGQTGPPFYGYTF. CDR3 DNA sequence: TGTGCCAGCAGCGGACAGACAGGCCCTCCCTTCTATGGCTACACCTTC.

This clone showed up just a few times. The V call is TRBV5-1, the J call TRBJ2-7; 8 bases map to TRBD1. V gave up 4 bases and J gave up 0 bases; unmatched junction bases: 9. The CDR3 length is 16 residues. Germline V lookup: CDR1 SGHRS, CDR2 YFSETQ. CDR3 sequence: CASSLRSGQASYEQYF. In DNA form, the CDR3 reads TGCGCCAGCAGCCTAAGGTCGGGACAGGCCTCCTACGAGCAGTACTTC.

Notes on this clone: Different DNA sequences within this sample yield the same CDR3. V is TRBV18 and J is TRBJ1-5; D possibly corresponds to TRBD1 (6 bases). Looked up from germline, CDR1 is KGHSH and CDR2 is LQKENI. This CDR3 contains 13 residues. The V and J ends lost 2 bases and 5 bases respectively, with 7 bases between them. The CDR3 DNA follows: TGTGCCAGCTCACCAGCAGGGGATCAGCCCCAGCATTTT. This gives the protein CASSPAGDQPQHF.

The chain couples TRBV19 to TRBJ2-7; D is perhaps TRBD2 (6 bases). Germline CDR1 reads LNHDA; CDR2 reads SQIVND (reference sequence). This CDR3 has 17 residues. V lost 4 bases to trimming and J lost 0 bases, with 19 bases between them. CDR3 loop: CASSRGSVRDFSYEQYF. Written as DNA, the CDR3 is TGTGCCAGTAGTAGAGGTAGCGTTCGGGACTTCTCCTACGAGCAGTACTTC.

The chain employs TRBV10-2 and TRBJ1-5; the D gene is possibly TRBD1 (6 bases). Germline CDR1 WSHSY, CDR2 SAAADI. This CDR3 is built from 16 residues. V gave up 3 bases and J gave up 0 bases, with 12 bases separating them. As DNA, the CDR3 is TGCGCCAGCAGTGATCAGGGGTATTATAGCAATCAGCCCCAGCATTTT. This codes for CASSDQGYYSNQPQHF.

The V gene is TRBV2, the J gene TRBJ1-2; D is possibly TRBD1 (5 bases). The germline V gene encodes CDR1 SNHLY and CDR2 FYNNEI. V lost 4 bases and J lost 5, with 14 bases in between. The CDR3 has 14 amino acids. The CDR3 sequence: CASSGQGPRYGYTF. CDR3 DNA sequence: TGTGCCAGCAGTGGCCAGGGTCCGAGGTATGGCTACACCTTC.

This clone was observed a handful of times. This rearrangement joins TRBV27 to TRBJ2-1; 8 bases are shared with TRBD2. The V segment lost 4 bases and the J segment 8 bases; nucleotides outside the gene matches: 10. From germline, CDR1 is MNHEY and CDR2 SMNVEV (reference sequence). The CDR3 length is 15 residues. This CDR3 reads CASSSPLTSVYEQFF. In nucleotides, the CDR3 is TGTGCCAGCAGTTCCCCGCTGACTAGCGTCTATGAGCAGTTCTTC.

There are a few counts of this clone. The chain's CDR3 is CASRPGQTVYGYTF. CDR3 bases: TGTGCCAGTAGGCCTGGGCAGACCGTCTATGGCTACACCTTC. The gene calls are TRBV19 and TRBJ1-2, with D unclear. Trimming stripped 6 bases from V and 4 bases from J, with 15 bases between. Germline V gene sequence: CDR1 LNHDA, CDR2 SQIVND (reference sequence). The CDR3 loop spans 14 amino acids.

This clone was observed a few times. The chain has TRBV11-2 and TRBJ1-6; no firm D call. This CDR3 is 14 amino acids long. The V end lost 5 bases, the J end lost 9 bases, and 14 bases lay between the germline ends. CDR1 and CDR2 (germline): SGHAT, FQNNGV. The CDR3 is CASSPAVRGSPLHF. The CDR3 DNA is TGTGCCAGCAGCCCTGCGGTCCGGGGTTCACCCCTCCACTTT. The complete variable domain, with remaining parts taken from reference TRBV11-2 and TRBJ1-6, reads EAGVAQSPRYKIIEKRQSVAFWCNPISGHATLYWYQQILGQGPKLLIQFQNNGVVDDSQLPKDRFSAERLKGVDSTLKIQPAKLEDSAVYLCASSPAVRGSPLHFGNGTRLTVT.

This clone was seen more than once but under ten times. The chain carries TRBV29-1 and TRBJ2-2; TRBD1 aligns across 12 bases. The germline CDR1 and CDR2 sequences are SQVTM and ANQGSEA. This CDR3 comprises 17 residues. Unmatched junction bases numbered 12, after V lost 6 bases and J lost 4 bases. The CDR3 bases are TGCAGCGTCGTCCACCGGGACAGGGGGCTTCCCACCGGGGAGCTGTTTTTT. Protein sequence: CSVVHRDRGLPTGELFF.

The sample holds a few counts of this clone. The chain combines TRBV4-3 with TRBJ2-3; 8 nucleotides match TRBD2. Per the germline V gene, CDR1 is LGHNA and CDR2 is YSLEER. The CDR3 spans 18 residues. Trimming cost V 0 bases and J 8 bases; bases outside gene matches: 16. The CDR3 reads CASSQEVGRGGARFTQYF. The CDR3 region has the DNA TGCGCCAGCAGCCAAGAAGTGGGACGGGGGGGTGCAAGGTTTACGCAGTATTTT.

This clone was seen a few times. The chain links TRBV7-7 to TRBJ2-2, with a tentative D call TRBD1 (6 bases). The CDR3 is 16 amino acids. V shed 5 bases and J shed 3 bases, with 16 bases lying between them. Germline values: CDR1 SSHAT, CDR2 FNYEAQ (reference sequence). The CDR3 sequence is CASSASPGTHTGELFF. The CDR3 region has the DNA TGTGCCAGCAGCGCTAGCCCCGGGACACACACCGGGGAGCTGTTTTTT.

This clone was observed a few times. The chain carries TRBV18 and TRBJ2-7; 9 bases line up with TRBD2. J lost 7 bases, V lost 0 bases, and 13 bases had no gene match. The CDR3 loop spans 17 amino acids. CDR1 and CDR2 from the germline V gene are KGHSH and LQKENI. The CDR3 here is CASSPPRLAGLSGEQYF. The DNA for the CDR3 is TGTGCCAGCTCACCACCGAGGCTAGCGGGGCTGTCGGGGGAGCAGTACTTC.

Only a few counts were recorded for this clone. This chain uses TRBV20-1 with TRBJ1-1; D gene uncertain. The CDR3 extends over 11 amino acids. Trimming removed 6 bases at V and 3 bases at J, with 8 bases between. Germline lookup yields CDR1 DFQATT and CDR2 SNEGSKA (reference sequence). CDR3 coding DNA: TGCAGTGCCTTCGGGGACACTGAAGCTTTCTTT. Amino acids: CSAFGDTEAFF.

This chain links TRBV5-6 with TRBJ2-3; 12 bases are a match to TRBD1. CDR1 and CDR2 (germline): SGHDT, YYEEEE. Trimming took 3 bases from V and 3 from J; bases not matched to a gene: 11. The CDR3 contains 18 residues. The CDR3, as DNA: TGTGCCAGCAGCTCTGCTGGGACAGGGGGCGCAAGGACAGATACGCAGTATTTT. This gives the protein CASSSAGTGGARTDTQYF.

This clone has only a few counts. The CDR3 DNA sequence: TGTGCCAGCAGCTCGGGACTCGTCAATCAGCCCCAGCATTTT. The encoded protein is CASSSGLVNQPQHF. J is TRBJ1-5 and V is TRBV11-2, with TRBD1 as a possible D gene (5 bases). The CDR3 runs to 14 residues. In germline, CDR1 is SGHAT, CDR2 FQNNGV. Trimming took 4 bases from V and 3 from J, leaving 10 bases between them.

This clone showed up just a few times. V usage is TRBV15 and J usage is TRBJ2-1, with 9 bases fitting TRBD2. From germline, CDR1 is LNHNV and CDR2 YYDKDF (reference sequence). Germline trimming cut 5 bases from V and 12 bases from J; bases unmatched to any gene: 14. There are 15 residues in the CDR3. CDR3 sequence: CATSAWLAGTMRQFF. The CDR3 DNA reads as TGTGCCACCAGCGCTTGGCTAGCGGGGACAATGAGGCAGTTCTTC.

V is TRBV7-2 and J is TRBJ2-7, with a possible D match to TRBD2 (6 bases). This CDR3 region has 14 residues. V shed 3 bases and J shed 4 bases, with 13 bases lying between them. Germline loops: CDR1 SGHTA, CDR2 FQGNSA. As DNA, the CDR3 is TGTGCCAGCAGCTTGGGGGGAGAGCCGTACGAGCAGTACTTC. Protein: CASSLGGEPYEQYF.

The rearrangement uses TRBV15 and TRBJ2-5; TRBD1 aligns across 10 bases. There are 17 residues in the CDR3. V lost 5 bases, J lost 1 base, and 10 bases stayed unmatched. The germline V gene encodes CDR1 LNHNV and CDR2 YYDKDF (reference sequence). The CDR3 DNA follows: TGTGCCACCAGCCCCAAGGGGGACAGGGGACCCCAAGAGACCCAGTACTTC. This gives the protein CATSPKGDRGPQETQYF.

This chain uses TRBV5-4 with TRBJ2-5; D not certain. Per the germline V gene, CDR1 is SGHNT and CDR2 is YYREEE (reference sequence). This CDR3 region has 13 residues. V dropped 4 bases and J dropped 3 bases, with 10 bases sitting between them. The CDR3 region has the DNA TGTGCCAGCAGCCCTTTCCTAGAAGAGACCCAGTACTTC. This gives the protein CASSPFLEETQYF. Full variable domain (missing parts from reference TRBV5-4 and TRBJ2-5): ETGVTQSPTHLIKTRGQQVTLRCSSQSGHNTVSWYQQALGQGPQFIFQYYREEENGRGNFPPRFSGLQFPNYSSELNVNALELDDSALYLCASSPFLEETQYFGPGTRLLVL.

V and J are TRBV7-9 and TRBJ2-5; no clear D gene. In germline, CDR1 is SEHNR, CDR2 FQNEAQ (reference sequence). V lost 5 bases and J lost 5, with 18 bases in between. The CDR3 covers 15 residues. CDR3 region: CASSRTLTHTETQYF. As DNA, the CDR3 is TGTGCCAGCAGCCGCACCCTGACTCACACGGAGACCCAGTACTTC.

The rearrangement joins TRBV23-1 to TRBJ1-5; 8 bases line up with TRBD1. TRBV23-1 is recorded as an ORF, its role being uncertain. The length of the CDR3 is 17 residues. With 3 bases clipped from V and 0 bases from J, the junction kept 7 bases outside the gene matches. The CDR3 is CASSQGDRPYSNQPQHF. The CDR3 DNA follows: TGCGCCAGCAGTCAGGGGGACAGGCCTTATAGCAATCAGCCCCAGCATTTT.

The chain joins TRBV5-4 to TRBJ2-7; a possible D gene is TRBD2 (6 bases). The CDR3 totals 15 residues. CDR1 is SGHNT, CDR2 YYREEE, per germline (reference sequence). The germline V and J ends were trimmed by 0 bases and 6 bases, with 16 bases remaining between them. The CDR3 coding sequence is TGTGCCAGCAGCTTGGGCGGGAACGCCCCTTCCGAGCAGTACTTC. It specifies CASSLGGNAPSEQYF.

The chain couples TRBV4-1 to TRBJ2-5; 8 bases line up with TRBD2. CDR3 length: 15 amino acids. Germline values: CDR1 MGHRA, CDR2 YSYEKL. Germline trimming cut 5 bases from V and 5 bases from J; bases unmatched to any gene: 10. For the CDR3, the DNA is TGCGCCAGCAGCAGGGGGAGCGGGAGATGGGAGACCCAGTACTTC. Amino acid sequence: CASSRGSGRWETQYF.

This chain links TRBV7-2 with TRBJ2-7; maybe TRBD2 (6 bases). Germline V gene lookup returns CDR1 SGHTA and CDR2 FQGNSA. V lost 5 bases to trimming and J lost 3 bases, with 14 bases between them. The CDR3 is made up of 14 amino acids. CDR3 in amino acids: CASSPWVGGYEQYF. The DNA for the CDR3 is TGTGCCAGCAGCCCCTGGGTGGGGGGCTACGAGCAGTACTTC. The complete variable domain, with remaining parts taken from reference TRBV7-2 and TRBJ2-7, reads GAGVSQSPSNKVTEKGKDVELRCDPISGHTALYWYRQSLGQGLEFLIYFQGNSAPDKSGLPSDRFSAERTGGSVSTLTIQRTQQEDSAVYLCASSPWVGGYEQYFGPGTRLTVT.

The chain's CDR3 is CASSLRAGLAGGYEQFF. Here the CDR3 DNA reads TGTGCCAGCAGCTTACGAGCGGGACTAGCGGGGGGGTATGAGCAGTTCTTC. J is TRBJ2-1 and V is TRBV7-2; 16 bases match TRBD2. The germline gives CDR1 SGHTA, CDR2 FQGNSA. The CDR3 is 17 residues long. V trimming: 2 bases; J trimming: 8 bases; junction bases outside the gene matches: 6. Looking up the rest from reference TRBV7-2 and TRBJ2-1 gives the full variable domain: GAGVSQSPSNKVTEKGKDVELRCDPISGHTALYWYRQSLGQGLEFLIYFQGNSAPDKSGLPSDRFSAERTGGSVSTLTIQRTQQEDSAVYLCASSLRAGLAGGYEQFFGPGTRLTVL.

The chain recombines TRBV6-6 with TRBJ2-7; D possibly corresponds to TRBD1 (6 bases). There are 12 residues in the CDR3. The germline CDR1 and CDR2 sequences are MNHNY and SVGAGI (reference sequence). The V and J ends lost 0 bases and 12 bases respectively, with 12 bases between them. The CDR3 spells CASSYSDSTVYF. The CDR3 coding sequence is TGTGCCAGCAGTTACTCGGACAGCACAGTGTACTTC.